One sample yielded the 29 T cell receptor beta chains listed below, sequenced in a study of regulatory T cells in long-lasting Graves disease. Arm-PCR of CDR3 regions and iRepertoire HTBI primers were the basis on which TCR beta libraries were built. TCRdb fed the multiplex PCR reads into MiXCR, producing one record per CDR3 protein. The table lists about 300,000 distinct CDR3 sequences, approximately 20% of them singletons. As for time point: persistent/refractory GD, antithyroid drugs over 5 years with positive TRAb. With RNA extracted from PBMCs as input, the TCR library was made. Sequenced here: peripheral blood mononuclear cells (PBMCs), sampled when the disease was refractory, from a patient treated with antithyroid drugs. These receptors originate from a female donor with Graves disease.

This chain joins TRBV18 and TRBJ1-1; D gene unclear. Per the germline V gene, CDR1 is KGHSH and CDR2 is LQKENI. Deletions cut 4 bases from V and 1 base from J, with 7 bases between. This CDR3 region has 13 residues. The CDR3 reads CASSQTWNTEAFF. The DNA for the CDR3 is TGTGCCAGCTCACAAACCTGGAACACTGAAGCTTTCTTT.

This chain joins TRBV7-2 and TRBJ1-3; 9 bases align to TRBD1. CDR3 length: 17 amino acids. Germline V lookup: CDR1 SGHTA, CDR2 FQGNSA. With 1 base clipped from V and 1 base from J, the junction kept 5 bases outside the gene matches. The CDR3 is CASSLDGQGRSGNTIYF. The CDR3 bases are TGTGCCAGCAGCTTAGACGGACAGGGGAGATCTGGAAACACCATATATTTT.

CDR3 DNA: TGCGCCAGCAGCTTGGGGACTAGCGGGAGTCGACAAGAGACCCAGTACTTC. Its translation is CASSLGTSGSRQETQYF. This chain uses TRBV5-1 with TRBJ2-5, with 13 bases that match TRBD2. Germline assignment: CDR1 SGHRS and CDR2 YFSETQ. J was trimmed by 2 bases and V by 0 bases; bases with no gene match: 4. This CDR3 region has 17 residues.

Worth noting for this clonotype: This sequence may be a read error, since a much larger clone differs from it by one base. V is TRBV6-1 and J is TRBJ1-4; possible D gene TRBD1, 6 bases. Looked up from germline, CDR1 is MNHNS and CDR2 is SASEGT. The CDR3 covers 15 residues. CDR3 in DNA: TGTGCCAGCAGTAGCTCCAGGGGAACTAATGAAAAACCGTTTTTT. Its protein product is CASSSSRGTNEKPFF.

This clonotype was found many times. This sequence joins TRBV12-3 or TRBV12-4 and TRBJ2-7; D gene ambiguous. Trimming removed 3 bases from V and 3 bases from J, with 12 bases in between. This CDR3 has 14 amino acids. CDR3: CASSFNPSVYEQYF. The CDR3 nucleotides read TGTGCCAGCAGTTTTAACCCCTCGGTCTACGAGCAGTACTTC.

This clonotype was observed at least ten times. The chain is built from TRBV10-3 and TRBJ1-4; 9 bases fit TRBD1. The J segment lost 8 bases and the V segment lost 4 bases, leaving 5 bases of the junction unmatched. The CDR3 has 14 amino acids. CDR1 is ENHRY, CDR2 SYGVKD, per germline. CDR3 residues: CAISGTGAGEKLFF. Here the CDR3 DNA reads TGTGCCATCAGTGGGACAGGGGCAGGAGAAAAACTGTTTTTT.

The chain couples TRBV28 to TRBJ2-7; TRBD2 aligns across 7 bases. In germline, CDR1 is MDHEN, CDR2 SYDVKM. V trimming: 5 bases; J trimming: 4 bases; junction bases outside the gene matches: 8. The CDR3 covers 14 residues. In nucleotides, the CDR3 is TGTGCCAGCAGTATCAGCGGGAAGGTATACGAGCAGTACTTC. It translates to CASSISGKVYEQYF.

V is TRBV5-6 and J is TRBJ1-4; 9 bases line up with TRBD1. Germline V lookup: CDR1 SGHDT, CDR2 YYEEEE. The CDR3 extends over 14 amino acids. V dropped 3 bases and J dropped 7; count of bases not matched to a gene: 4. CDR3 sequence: CASSSGTGIEKLFF. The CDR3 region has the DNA TGTGCCAGCAGCTCCGGGACAGGGATTGAAAAACTGTTTTTT. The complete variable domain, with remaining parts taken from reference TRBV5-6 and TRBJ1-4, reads DAGVTQSPTHLIKTRGQQVTLRCSPKSGHDTVSWYQQALGQGPQFIFQYYEEEERQRGNFPDRFSGHQFPNYSSELNVNALLLGDSALYLCASSSGTGIEKLFFGSGTQLSVL.

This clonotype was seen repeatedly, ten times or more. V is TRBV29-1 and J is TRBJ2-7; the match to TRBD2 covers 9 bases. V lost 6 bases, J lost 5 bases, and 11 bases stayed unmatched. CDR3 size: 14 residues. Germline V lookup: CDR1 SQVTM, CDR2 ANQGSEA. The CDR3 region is CSVGTGLAYHEQYF. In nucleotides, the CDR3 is TGCAGCGTGGGGACGGGACTAGCTTACCACGAGCAGTACTTC.

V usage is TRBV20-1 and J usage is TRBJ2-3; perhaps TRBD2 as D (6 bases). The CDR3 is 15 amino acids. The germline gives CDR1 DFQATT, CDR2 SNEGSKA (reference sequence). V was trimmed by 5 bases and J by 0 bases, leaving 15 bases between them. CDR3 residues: CSARLLATSTDTQYF. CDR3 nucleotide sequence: TGCAGTGCTCGACTCCTAGCGACCAGCACAGATACGCAGTATTTT.

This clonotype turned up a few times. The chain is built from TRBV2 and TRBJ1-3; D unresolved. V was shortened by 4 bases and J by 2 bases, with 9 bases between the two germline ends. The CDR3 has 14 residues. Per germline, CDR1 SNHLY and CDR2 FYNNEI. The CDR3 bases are TGTGCCAGCAGTGCGGTCACGGCTGGAAACACCATATATTTT. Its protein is CASSAVTAGNTIYF.

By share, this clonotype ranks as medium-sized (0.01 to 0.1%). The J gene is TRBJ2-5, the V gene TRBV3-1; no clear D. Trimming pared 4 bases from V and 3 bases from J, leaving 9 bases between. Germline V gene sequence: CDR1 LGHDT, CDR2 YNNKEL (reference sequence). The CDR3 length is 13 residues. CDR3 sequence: CASSPDPKETQYF. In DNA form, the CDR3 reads TGTGCCAGCAGCCCGGACCCAAAAGAGACCCAGTACTTC.

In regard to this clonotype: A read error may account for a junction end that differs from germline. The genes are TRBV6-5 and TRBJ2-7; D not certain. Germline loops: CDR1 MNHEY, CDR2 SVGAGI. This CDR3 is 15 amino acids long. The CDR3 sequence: CGSSYYGQDLYEQYF. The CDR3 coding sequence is TGTGGCAGCAGTTACTACGGCCAGGATCTCTACGAGCAGTACTTC.

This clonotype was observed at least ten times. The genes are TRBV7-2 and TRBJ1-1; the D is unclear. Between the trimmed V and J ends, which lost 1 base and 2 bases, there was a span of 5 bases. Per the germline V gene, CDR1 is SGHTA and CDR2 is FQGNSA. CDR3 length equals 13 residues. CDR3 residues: CASSLVENTEAFF. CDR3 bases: TGTGCCAGCAGCTTAGTAGAAAACACTGAAGCTTTCTTT.

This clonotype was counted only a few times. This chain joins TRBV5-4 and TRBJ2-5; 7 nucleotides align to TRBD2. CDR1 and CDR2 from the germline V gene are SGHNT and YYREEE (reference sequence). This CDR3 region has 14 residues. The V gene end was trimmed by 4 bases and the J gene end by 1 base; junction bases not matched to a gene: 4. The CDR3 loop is CASSRPSGQETQYF. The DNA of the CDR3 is TGTGCCAGCAGCCGTCCTAGCGGCCAAGAGACCCAGTACTTC.

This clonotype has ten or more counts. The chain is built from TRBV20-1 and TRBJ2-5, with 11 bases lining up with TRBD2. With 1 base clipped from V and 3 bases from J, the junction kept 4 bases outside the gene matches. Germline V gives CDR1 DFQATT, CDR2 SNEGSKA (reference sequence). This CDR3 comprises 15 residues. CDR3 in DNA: TGCAGTGCTAGAGCCGAACTAGCGGGAGAAGAGACCCAGTACTTC. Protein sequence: CSARAELAGEETQYF.

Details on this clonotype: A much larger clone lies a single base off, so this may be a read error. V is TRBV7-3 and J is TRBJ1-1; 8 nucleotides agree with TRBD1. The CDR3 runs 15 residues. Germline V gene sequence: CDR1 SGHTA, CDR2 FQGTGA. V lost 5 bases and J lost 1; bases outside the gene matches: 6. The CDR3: CASSATGDANTEAFF. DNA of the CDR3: TGTGCCAGCAGCGCGACAGGGGACGCGAACACTGAAGCTTTCTTT. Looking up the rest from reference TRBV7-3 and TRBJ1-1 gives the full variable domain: GAGVSQTPSNKVTEKGKYVELRCDPISGHTALYWYRQSLGQGPEFLIYFQGTGAADDSGLPNDRFFAVRPEGSVSTLKIQRTERGDSAVYLCASSATGDANTEAFFGQGTRLTVV.

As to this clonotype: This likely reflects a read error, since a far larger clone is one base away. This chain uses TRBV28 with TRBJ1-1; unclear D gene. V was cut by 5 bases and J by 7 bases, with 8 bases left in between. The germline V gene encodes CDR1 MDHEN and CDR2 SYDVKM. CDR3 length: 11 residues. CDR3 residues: CASSGYGEAFF. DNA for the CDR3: TGTGCCAGCAGTGGCTACGGTGAAGCTTTCTTT. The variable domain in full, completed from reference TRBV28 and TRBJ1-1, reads DVKVTQSSRYLVKRTGEKVFLECVQDMDHENMFWYRQDPGLGLRLIYFSYDVKMKEKGDIPEGYSVSREKKERFSLILESASTNQTSMYLCASSGYGEAFFGQGTRLTVV.

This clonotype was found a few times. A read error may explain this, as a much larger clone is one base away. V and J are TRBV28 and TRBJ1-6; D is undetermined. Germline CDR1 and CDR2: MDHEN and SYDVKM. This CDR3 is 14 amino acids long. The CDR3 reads CTSSPGLTESPLHF. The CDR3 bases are TGTACCAGCAGCCCTGGACTGACGGAATCACCCCTCCACTTT.

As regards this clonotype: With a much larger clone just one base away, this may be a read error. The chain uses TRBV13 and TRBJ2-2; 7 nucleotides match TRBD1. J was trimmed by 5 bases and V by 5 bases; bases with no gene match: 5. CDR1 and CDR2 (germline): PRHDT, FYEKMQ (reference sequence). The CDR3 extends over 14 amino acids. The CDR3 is CASSTQTGTGELFF. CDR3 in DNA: TGTGCCAGCAGCACCCAGACAGGGACCGGGGAGCTGTTTTTT.

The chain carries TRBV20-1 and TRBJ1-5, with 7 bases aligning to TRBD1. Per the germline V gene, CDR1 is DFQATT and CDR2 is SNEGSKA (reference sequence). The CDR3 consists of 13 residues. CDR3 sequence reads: CSARGQGNQPQHF. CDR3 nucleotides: TGCAGCGCGAGGGGGCAGGGCAATCAGCCCCAGCATTTT.

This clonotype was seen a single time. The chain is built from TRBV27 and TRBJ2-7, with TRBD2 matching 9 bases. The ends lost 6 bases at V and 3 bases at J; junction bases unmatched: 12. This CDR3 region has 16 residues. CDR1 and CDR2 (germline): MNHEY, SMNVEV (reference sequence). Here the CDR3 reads CASRPGGAGGGYEQYF. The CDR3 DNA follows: TGTGCCAGCAGACCCGGTGGGGCGGGAGGGGGCTACGAGCAGTACTTC.

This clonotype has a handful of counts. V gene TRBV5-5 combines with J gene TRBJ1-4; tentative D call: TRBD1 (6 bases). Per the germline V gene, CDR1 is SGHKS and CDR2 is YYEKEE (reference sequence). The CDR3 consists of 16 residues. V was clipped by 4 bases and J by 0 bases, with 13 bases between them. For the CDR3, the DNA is TGTGCCAGCAGCCCCTCGGGGGACACAACTAATGAAAAACTGTTTTTT. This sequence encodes CASSPSGDTTNEKLFF.

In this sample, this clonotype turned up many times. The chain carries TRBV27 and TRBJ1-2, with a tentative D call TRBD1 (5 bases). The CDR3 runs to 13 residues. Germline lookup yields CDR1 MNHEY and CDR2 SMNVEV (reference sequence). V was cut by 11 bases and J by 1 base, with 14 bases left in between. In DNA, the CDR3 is TGTGCCGCTGGGGGGAATAGTAACTATGGCTACACCTTC. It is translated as CAAGGNSNYGYTF.

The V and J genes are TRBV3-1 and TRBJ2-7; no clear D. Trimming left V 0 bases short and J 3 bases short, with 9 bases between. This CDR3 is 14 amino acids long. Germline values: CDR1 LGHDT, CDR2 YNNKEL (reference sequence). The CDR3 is CASSQDLVLYEQYF. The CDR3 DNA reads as TGTGCCAGCAGCCAAGACTTAGTCCTCTACGAGCAGTACTTC.

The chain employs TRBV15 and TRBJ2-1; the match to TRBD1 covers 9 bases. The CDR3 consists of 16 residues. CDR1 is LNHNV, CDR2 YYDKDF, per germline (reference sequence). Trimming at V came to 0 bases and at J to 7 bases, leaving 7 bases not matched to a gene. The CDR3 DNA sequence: TGTGCCACCAGCAGAGACGGGACAGGGTCAGGGAATGAGCAGTTCTTC. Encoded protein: CATSRDGTGSGNEQFF.

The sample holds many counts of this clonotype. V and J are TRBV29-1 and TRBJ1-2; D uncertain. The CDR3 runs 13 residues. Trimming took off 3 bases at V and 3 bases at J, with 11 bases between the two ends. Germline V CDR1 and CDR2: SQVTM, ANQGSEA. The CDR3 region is CSVENSEHYGYTF. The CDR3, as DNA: TGCAGCGTTGAGAACAGCGAGCACTATGGCTACACCTTC.

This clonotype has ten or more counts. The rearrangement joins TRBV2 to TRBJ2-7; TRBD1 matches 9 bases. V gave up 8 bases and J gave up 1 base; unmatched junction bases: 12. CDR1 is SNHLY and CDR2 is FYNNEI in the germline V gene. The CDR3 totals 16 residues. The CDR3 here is CASGVPRDRDSYEQYF. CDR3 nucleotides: TGTGCCAGCGGCGTACCCCGGGACAGGGATTCCTACGAGCAGTACTTC. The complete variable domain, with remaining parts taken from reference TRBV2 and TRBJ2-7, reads EPEVTQTPSHQVTQMGQEVILRCVPISNHLYFYWYRQILGQKVEFLVSFYNNEISEKSEIFDDQFSVERPDGSNFTLKIRSTKLEDSAMYFCASGVPRDRDSYEQYFGPGTRLTVT.

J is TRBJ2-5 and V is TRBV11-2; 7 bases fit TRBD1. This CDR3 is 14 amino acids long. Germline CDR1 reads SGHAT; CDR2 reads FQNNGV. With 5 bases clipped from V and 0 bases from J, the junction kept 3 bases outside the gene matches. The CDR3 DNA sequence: TGTGCCAGCAGCGTGACAGGGTACCAAGAGACCCAGTACTTC. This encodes CASSVTGYQETQYF.